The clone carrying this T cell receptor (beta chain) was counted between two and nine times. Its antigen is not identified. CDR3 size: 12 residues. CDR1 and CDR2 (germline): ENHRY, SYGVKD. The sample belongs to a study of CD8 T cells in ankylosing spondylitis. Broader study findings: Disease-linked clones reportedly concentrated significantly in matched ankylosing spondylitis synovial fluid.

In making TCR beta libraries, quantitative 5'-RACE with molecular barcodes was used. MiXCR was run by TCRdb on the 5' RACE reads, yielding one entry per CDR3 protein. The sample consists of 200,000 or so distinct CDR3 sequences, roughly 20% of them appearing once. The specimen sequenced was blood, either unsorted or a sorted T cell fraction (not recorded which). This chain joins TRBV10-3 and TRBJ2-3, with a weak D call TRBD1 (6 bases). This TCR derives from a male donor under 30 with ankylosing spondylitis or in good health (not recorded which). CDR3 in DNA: TGTGCTTCGCAGGGGTTGCCAGATACGCAGTATTTT. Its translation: CASQGLPDTQYF.